This T cell receptor beta chain came from a study of OX40 agonist ivuxolimab in advanced cancers. As for the study in general: Partial responses occurred in Three dose-escalation patients, one with hepatocellular carcinoma and two with cutaneous melanoma.

From germline, CDR1 is SGHAT and CDR2 FQNNGV. This CDR3 is 13 amino acids long. The V gene lost 4 bases and the J gene lost 4 bases, with 10 bases spanning the gap. Turning to this clone: Its cognate antigen is unknown.

Using immunoSEQ multiplex PCR, the repertoire was profiled, and TCRdb retains in-frame clones only, with some absent. The repertoire holds about 45,000 clones, with roughly 88% as singletons. Study results and limitations: At 0.1-3.0 mg/kg, partial responders had clonal expansion among the lowest observed.

The TCR originated in an adult with an advanced solid tumor such as melanoma, head and neck, liver or kidney cancer. This rearrangement joins TRBV11-2 to TRBJ2-5; D ambiguous. The material was CD4+ or CD8+ T cells sorted from blood, obtained in a trial of the OX40 agonist ivuxolimab. CDR3 in amino acids: CASSSDMLETQYF. The CDR3 nucleotides read TGTGCCAGCAGCTCCGATATGTTAGAGACCCAGTACTTC.